The 22 T cell receptor beta chains given below trace back to one sample, sequenced in a study of OX40 agonist ivuxolimab in advanced cancers. TCRdb's copy holds only in-frame clones and misses some; the assay was immunoSEQ multiplex PCR. Among 65,000 to 80,000 clones listed, 84% were seen once. Sequenced here: CD4+ or CD8+ T cells sorted from blood, sampled in a trial of the OX40 agonist ivuxolimab. These receptors originate from an adult with an advanced solid tumor such as melanoma, head and neck, liver or kidney cancer.

The V and J genes are TRBV18 and TRBJ1-1, with D hard to call. The germline V gene encodes CDR1 KGHSH and CDR2 LQKENI. The CDR3 extends over 13 amino acids. With 3 bases removed from V and 1 base from J, the gap between germline ends came to 6 bases. CDR3 sequence (DNA): TGTGCCAGCTCACCTAGGGAGAACACTGAAGCTTTCTTT. Translation gives CASSPRENTEAFF.

The rearrangement uses TRBV5-1 and TRBJ1-1, with a possible D match to TRBD1 (6 bases). Germline V lookup: CDR1 SGHRS, CDR2 YFSETQ. The length of the CDR3 is 16 residues. The V end lost 2 bases, the J end lost 6 bases, and 20 bases lay between the germline ends. The CDR3 here is CASSLGLTGFQSEAFF. CDR3 sequence (DNA): TGCGCCAGCAGCTTAGGACTAACAGGGTTCCAGTCTGAAGCTTTCTTT.

The V gene is TRBV29-1, the J gene TRBJ1-1; D perhaps matches TRBD1 (5 bases). The V end lost 4 bases, the J end lost 11 bases, and 14 bases lay between the germline ends. The CDR3 length is 11 residues. In germline, CDR1 is SQVTM, CDR2 ANQGSEA. CDR3 in DNA: TGCAGCGTTGTTCAAGGGGCGTGGGCTTTCTTT. Its translation is CSVVQGAWAFF.

The rearrangement links TRBV2 to TRBJ1-4, with D perhaps matching TRBD1 (5 bases). Germline values: CDR1 SNHLY, CDR2 FYNNEI. Trimming took off 1 base at V and 8 bases at J, with 14 bases between the two ends. This CDR3 spans 15 amino acids. Here the CDR3 reads CASSEGAGRIEKLFF. CDR3 bases: TGTGCCAGCAGTGAAGGGGCGGGACGGATCGAAAAACTGTTTTTT.

This clone was detected only a few times. This rearrangement joins TRBV9 to TRBJ1-5, with D perhaps TRBD1 (5 bases). V was shortened by 4 bases and J by 1 base, with 6 bases between the two germline ends. Per the germline V gene, CDR1 is SGDLS and CDR2 is YYNGEE. This CDR3 is built from 13 residues. The CDR3 bases are TGTGCCAGCAGCAGGGACAGCAATCAGCCCCAGCATTTT. Protein: CASSRDSNQPQHF. The whole variable domain, remainder taken from reference TRBV9 and TRBJ1-5, is DSGVTQTPKHLITATGQRVTLRCSPRSGDLSVYWYQQSLDQGLQFLIQYYNGEERAKGNILERFSAQQFPDLHSELNLSSLELGDSALYFCASSRDSNQPQHFGDGTRLSIL.

The chain couples TRBV11-2 to TRBJ2-7, with a tentative D call TRBD2 (6 bases). V was pared by 7 bases and J by 5 bases, with 24 bases between. CDR3 size: 16 residues. CDR1 SGHAT and CDR2 FQNNGV come from the germline V gene. CDR3 in amino acids: CASTKRLDGGRDEQYF. The CDR3 coding sequence is TGTGCCAGCACCAAGAGGTTAGACGGGGGAAGGGACGAGCAGTACTTC.

The chain couples TRBV6-5 to TRBJ2-4, with 7 bases aligning to TRBD2. This CDR3 has 16 residues. Trimming removed 2 bases from V and 2 bases from J; junction bases left unmatched: 6. Germline-derived CDR1 and CDR2 are MNHEY and SVGAGI. DNA for the CDR3: TGTGCCAGCAGTTACCGAGGGAGGGGCCCCAAAAACATTCAGTACTTC. Its protein is CASSYRGRGPKNIQYF.

The chain is built from TRBV15 and TRBJ1-4, with no clear D. The CDR3 consists of 16 residues. The V end was cut by 2 bases, the J end by 4 bases, with 14 bases between. Germline loops: CDR1 LNHNV, CDR2 YYDKDF (reference sequence). The CDR3 here is CATSRTQRTFNEKLFF. The CDR3 DNA follows: TGTGCCACCAGCAGAACCCAAAGGACCTTTAATGAAAAACTGTTTTTT.

The V gene is TRBV7-8, the J gene TRBJ2-7; 7 bases are a match to TRBD2. Unmatched junction bases numbered 9, after V lost 5 bases and J lost 2 bases. The CDR3 length is 15 residues. In germline, CDR1 is SGHVS, CDR2 FQNEAQ. For the CDR3, the DNA is TGTGCCAGCAGCCCCCAGCTAGCGGAGACCTACGAGCAGTACTTC. Translating gives CASSPQLAETYEQYF.

The J gene is TRBJ2-5, the V gene TRBV13; D is ambiguous. Looked up from germline, CDR1 is PRHDT and CDR2 is FYEKMQ (reference sequence). The CDR3 is 12 amino acids. The V end lost 4 bases, the J end lost 5 bases, and 8 bases lay between the germline ends. CDR3 sequence reads: CASSSSEETQYF. In DNA, the CDR3 is TGTGCCAGCAGCTCCAGTGAGGAGACCCAGTACTTC.

The V and J genes are TRBV6-5 and TRBJ1-2; 7 nucleotides align to TRBD1. Unmatched junction bases numbered 3, after V lost 0 bases and J lost 2 bases. The CDR3 length is 15 residues. Germline lookup yields CDR1 MNHEY and CDR2 SVGAGI. CDR3 amino acids: CASSYSPTGNYGYTF. DNA for the CDR3: TGTGCCAGCAGTTACTCCCCGACAGGGAACTATGGCTACACCTTC.

This clone was counted a single time. The chain links TRBV20-1 to TRBJ2-7, with unresolved D. V lost 7 bases to trimming and J lost 2 bases, with 6 bases between them. Per the germline V gene, CDR1 is DFQATT and CDR2 is SNEGSKA (reference sequence). This CDR3 region has 10 residues. This CDR3 is CSVGAYEQYF. The CDR3 bases are TGCAGTGTTGGGGCCTACGAGCAGTACTTC.

The gene calls are TRBV7-2 and TRBJ1-1; a possible D gene is TRBD1 (5 bases). V lost 6 bases, J lost 1 base, and 9 bases lay in between. The germline V gene encodes CDR1 SGHTA and CDR2 FQGNSA. CDR3 length: 13 amino acids. The CDR3 here is CASRGLRNTEAFF. The DNA for the CDR3 is TGTGCCAGCAGGGGACTTCGGAACACTGAAGCTTTCTTT.

This chain joins TRBV7-3 and TRBJ2-1, with TRBD1 identical over 9 bases. Germline V CDR1 and CDR2: SGHTA, FQGTGA. After removal of 5 bases from V and 6 bases from J, the junction contained 11 bases not matched to a gene. This CDR3 spans 16 amino acids. CDR3 region: CASSLVPGQGLNEQFF. CDR3 sequence (DNA): TGTGCCAGCAGCCTGGTACCGGGACAGGGCCTCAATGAGCAGTTCTTC.

The chain employs TRBV7-2 and TRBJ2-1, with TRBD2 matching over 8 bases. After removal of 5 bases from V and 4 bases from J, the junction contained 7 bases not matched to a gene. From germline, CDR1 is SGHTA and CDR2 FQGNSA. The CDR3 has 15 amino acids. The CDR3 DNA reads as TGTGCCAGCAGCCCCAGGCGGGGGGAGTACAATGAGCAGTTCTTC. Residues: CASSPRRGEYNEQFF.

This sequence joins TRBV10-3 and TRBJ2-3, with D hard to call. The CDR3 runs to 16 residues. V dropped 4 bases and J dropped 7 bases, with 21 bases sitting between them. Germline V gene sequence: CDR1 ENHRY, CDR2 SYGVKD. The CDR3 sequence: CAISAVGLRHSYTQYF. CDR3 coding DNA: TGTGCCATCAGTGCGGTAGGATTGAGACACAGTTATACGCAGTATTTT.

V usage is TRBV7-3 and J usage is TRBJ1-1; D unclear. Deletions cut 3 bases from V and 1 base from J, with 6 bases between. CDR3 length: 13 residues. Germline CDR1 is SGHTA and CDR2 is FQGTGA. CDR3 sequence: CASSLWQNTEAFF. Written as DNA, the CDR3 is TGTGCCAGCAGCTTGTGGCAGAACACTGAAGCTTTCTTT.

The V gene is TRBV6-6, the J gene TRBJ1-5, with D perhaps matching TRBD1 (5 bases). This CDR3 contains 16 residues. Trimming cost V 7 bases and J 0 bases, with 16 bases left between them. The germline gives CDR1 MNHNY, CDR2 SVGAGI (reference sequence). The CDR3 nucleotides read TGTGCCAGCACCTACGTGGGGGTCCTTAGCAATCAGCCCCAGCATTTT. It specifies CASTYVGVLSNQPQHF.

J is TRBJ2-7 and V is TRBV4-3, with 8 bases that match TRBD2. The CDR3 sequence is 15 residues long. Germline-derived CDR1 and CDR2 are LGHNA and YSLEER. The junction had 4 bases not matched to a gene; V was cut back by 1 base and J by 2 bases. CDR3 loop: CASSQVLAEAYEQYF. CDR3 coding DNA: TGCGCCAGCAGCCAAGTACTAGCGGAGGCCTACGAGCAGTACTTC.

This clone has only one observation. J is TRBJ2-5 and V is TRBV30; 7 nucleotides line up with TRBD1. In germline, CDR1 is GTSNPN, CDR2 SVGIG (reference sequence). The CDR3 is 12 residues long. V shed 1 base and J 5 bases; nucleotides not matched to a gene: 1. The CDR3, as DNA: TGTGCCTGGAGTGCGACAGGGGAGACCCAGTACTTC. Protein sequence: CAWSATGETQYF. The entire variable domain, with the rest obtained from reference TRBV30 and TRBJ2-5, is as follows: SQTIHQWPATLVQPVGSPLSLECTVEGTSNPNLYWYRQAAGRGLQLLFYSVGIGQISSEVPQNLSASRPQDRQFILSSKKLLLSDSGFYLCAWSATGETQYFGPGTRLLVL.

V gene TRBV7-9 combines with J gene TRBJ1-2; D uncertain. V lost 2 bases, J lost 8 bases, and 27 bases lay in between. The CDR3 extends over 18 amino acids. The germline CDR1 and CDR2 sequences are SEHNR and FQNEAQ (reference sequence). In nucleotides, the CDR3 is TGTGCCAGCAGCTTACGGGCTTCAACAGTTGGCTGGACGGGGGGCTACACCTTC. Translation: CASSLRASTVGWTGGYTF.

CDR3 residues: CASSLLTTGNTEAFF. The CDR3 DNA follows: TGTGCCAGCAGCTTACTGACGACAGGGAACACTGAAGCTTTCTTT. The chain couples TRBV7-2 to TRBJ1-1; TRBD1 might be the D (6 bases). The CDR3 totals 15 residues. The ends were cut back, 2 bases at V and 1 base at J, with 11 bases in the middle. Germline V gene data show CDR1 as SGHTA and CDR2 as FQGNSA.